The 26 T cell receptor beta chains listed next were all sequenced from one sample in a study of T cell repertoires in cytomegalovirus infection. Their recognized antigens are unknown. TCRdb processed the reads anew with MiXCR; each CDR3 protein has one entry. The table shows some 900,000 distinct CDR3 sequences, with 30% to 35% occurring only once. Specimen: cultured CD8+ T cells from PBMCs, collected from culture after CMV antigen stimulation. These receptors were taken from a human donor in good health (CMV status not recorded). Some clones in this sample may be carry-over from other donors' samples.

The J gene is TRBJ1-2, the V gene TRBV29-1, with D perhaps TRBD1 (6 bases). The germline V gene encodes CDR1 SQVTM and CDR2 ANQGSEA. Between the trimmed V and J ends, which lost 0 bases and 2 bases, there was a span of 19 bases. The CDR3 is 17 residues long. The CDR3 here is CSVEEVARGRLNYGYTF. The CDR3 DNA follows: TGCAGCGTTGAAGAAGTGGCCAGGGGAAGACTGAACTATGGCTACACCTTC.

This clonotype has more than one count but fewer than ten. This chain connects TRBV10-3 to TRBJ1-2; D is unclear. The V end lost 4 bases, the J end lost 8 bases, and 8 bases lay between the germline ends. This CDR3 comprises 11 residues. In germline, CDR1 is ENHRY, CDR2 SYGVKD. The CDR3 sequence: CAISGTAGYTF. The CDR3 DNA reads as TGTGCCATCAGTGGGACGGCGGGCTACACCTTC.

This clonotype occurred many times. The chain combines TRBV4-2 with TRBJ2-2; D is unclear. The CDR3 is 13 amino acids. Germline CDR1 is LGHNA and CDR2 is YNFKEQ. V lost 3 bases to trimming and J lost 1 base, with 3 bases between them. In nucleotides, the CDR3 is TGTGCCAGCAGCCAGGGGAACACCGGGGAGCTGTTTTTT. Protein product: CASSQGNTGELFF.

The V gene is TRBV10-3, the J gene TRBJ2-1; 8 nucleotides line up with TRBD1. The CDR3 has 17 amino acids. Germline assignment: CDR1 ENHRY and CDR2 SYGVKD. V lost 4 bases to trimming and J lost 4 bases; unmatched junction nucleotides: 12. The CDR3 is CAISGQGAIETYNEQFF. DNA for the CDR3: TGTGCCATCAGTGGGCAGGGGGCAATAGAGACTTACAATGAGCAGTTCTTC.

This clonotype was seen a few times. The chain is built from TRBV12-3 or TRBV12-4 and TRBJ1-1, with 8 bases aligning to TRBD1. This CDR3 spans 15 amino acids. V lost 4 bases and J lost 0; bases outside the gene matches: 4. CDR3 residues: CASSSDRGLNTEAFF. CDR3 nucleotide sequence: TGTGCCAGCAGTTCAGACAGGGGTTTGAACACTGAAGCTTTCTTT.

The chain couples TRBV6-5 to TRBJ2-3, with a tentative D call TRBD2 (5 bases). The V and J ends lost 2 bases and 4 bases respectively, with 10 bases between them. The CDR3 covers 14 residues. Germline values: CDR1 MNHEY, CDR2 SVGAGI. The CDR3 DNA follows: TGTGCCAGCAGTTACACGGACGGGGCAGATACGCAGTATTTT. As protein: CASSYTDGADTQYF.

This clonotype was detected many times. The CDR3 bases are TGTGCCAGCAGCTTAGTTCAGGCCTACGAGCAGTACTTC. Translated: CASSLVQAYEQYF. The chain recombines TRBV7-8 with TRBJ2-7, with D unclear. The CDR3 is 13 residues long. Trimming cost V 1 base and J 2 bases, with 6 bases left between them. In germline, CDR1 is SGHVS, CDR2 FQNEAQ.

This clonotype was counted a few times. The rearrangement joins TRBV27 to TRBJ2-7; TRBD1 aligns across 7 bases. Looked up from germline, CDR1 is MNHEY and CDR2 is SMNVEV (reference sequence). J gave up 1 base and V 5 bases, and 5 bases lay outside the gene matches. CDR3 length: 14 amino acids. The CDR3 nucleotides are TGTGCCAGCAGTCGACAGGGTTATTCCTACGAGCAGTACTTC. Its translation is CASSRQGYSYEQYF.

This clonotype was detected ten times or more. This rearrangement joins TRBV7-8 to TRBJ2-1; no reliable D call. Germline CDR1 SGHVS, CDR2 FQNEAQ. This CDR3 is built from 10 residues. CDR3 in DNA: TGTGCGGTCACCTACAATGAGCAGTTCTTC. This codes for CAVTYNEQFF.

The chain links TRBV7-9 to TRBJ1-1, with no clear D. The CDR3 length is 12 residues. CDR1 SEHNR and CDR2 FQNEAQ come from the germline V gene (reference sequence). V lost 0 bases to trimming and J lost 8 bases, with 7 bases between them. The CDR3 loop is CASSLASREAFF. For the CDR3, the DNA is TGTGCCAGCAGCTTAGCCTCACGAGAAGCTTTCTTT.

As regards this clonotype: One junction end does not reproduce the germline sequence, and a read error may be involved. Written as DNA, the CDR3 is TGTGCTAGCAGCCCCCAACAGGGAGAGAACACCGGGGAGCTGTTTTTT. As protein: CASSPQQGENTGELFF. This chain uses TRBV7-6 with TRBJ2-2, with a tentative D call TRBD1 (6 bases). The CDR3 has 16 residues. Germline CDR1 and CDR2: SGHVS and FNYEAQ. Supplemented by reference TRBV7-6 and TRBJ2-2, the full variable domain reads GAGVSQSPRYKVTKRGQDVALRCDPISGHVSLYWYRQALGQGPEFLTYFNYEAQQDKSGLPNDRFSAERPEGSISTLTIQRTEQRDSAMYRCASSPQQGENTGELFFGEGSRLTVL.

This clonotype was detected only once. In DNA, the CDR3 is TGTGCCAGCAGCGCCACCAGGGAGGGGGGTTCACCCCTCCACTTT. Translating it yields CASSATREGGSPLHF. V usage is TRBV7-9 and J usage is TRBJ1-6; tentative D call: TRBD1 (6 bases). Deletions cut 5 bases from V and 9 bases from J, with 17 bases between. Germline V lookup: CDR1 SEHNR, CDR2 FQNEAQ (reference sequence). CDR3 length equals 15 residues.

This clonotype was found a few times. The rearrangement links TRBV5-4 to TRBJ2-3, with 7 nucleotides matching TRBD1. The length of the CDR3 is 15 residues. V gave up 3 bases and J gave up 3 bases; unmatched junction bases: 7. Germline values: CDR1 SGHNT, CDR2 YYREEE (reference sequence). CDR3 nucleotide sequence: TGTGCCAGCAGCTACACAGGGGCCCTAACAGATACGCAGTATTTT. This sequence encodes CASSYTGALTDTQYF.

Only a few counts were recorded for this clonotype. This chain links TRBV4-1 with TRBJ2-7; 7 bases fit TRBD2. This CDR3 is built from 14 residues. CDR1 and CDR2 from the germline V gene are MGHRA and YSYEKL. The ends lost 1 base at V and 6 bases at J; junction bases unmatched: 6. CDR3 nucleotide sequence: TGCGCCAGCAGCCAAGGAAGACTAGCATCCGAGCAGTACTTC. Protein sequence: CASSQGRLASEQYF.

The chain uses TRBV7-2 and TRBJ1-3, with D uncertain. The germline V gene has CDR1 SGHTA and CDR2 FQGNSA. V lost 7 bases, J lost 0 bases, and 13 bases lay in between. The CDR3 loop spans 15 amino acids. The CDR3 DNA follows: TGTGCCAGCAACCTCATTGGGAGCTCTGGAAACACCATATATTTT. Its translation is CASNLIGSSGNTIYF.

Concerning this clonotype itself: This may arise from a read error, as a much more abundant clone is one base away. The V gene is TRBV5-5, the J gene TRBJ2-7, with D unresolved. Germline V gene sequence: CDR1 SGHKS, CDR2 YYEKEE (reference sequence). CDR3 size: 11 residues. Trimming took 1 base from V and 5 from J, leaving 4 bases between them. The CDR3 sequence is CASSLNDEQYF. The CDR3, as DNA: TGTGCCAGCAGCTTGAACGACGAGCAGTACTTC.

The CDR3 here is CASSYPGQGATEAFF. The CDR3 coding sequence is TGTGCCAGCAGCTATCCGGGACAGGGGGCAACTGAAGCTTTCTTT. The chain uses TRBV7-9 and TRBJ1-1, with 12 bases matching TRBD1. Germline trimming cut 4 bases from V and 5 bases from J; bases unmatched to any gene: 5. Germline lookup yields CDR1 SEHNR and CDR2 FQNEAQ (reference sequence). The CDR3 runs to 15 residues.

The V call is TRBV5-1, the J call TRBJ2-7; no firm D call. Trimming pared 2 bases from V and 5 bases from J, leaving 14 bases between. Looked up from germline, CDR1 is SGHRS and CDR2 is YFSETQ. The CDR3 length is 14 residues. In nucleotides, the CDR3 is TGCGCCAGCAGCTTCAATTGGGCTCCCCACGAGCAGTACTTC. It specifies CASSFNWAPHEQYF.

V usage is TRBV2 and J usage is TRBJ1-2, with TRBD1 as a possible D gene (5 bases). V was trimmed by 2 bases and J by 4 bases, leaving 11 bases between them. The germline CDR1 and CDR2 sequences are SNHLY and FYNNEI. This CDR3 contains 14 residues. The CDR3 coding sequence is TGTGCCAGCAGTGAAAACCCAGGGCGCTATGGCTACACCTTC. It specifies CASSENPGRYGYTF.

The chain links TRBV2 to TRBJ1-1; D remains unclear. V gave up 0 bases and J gave up 1 base, with 12 bases separating them. The CDR3 loop spans 16 amino acids. CDR1 SNHLY and CDR2 FYNNEI come from the germline V gene. CDR3 nucleotides: TGTGCCAGCAGTGAAGCGCTTTTGGCCCAGAACACTGAAGCTTTCTTT. It translates to CASSEALLAQNTEAFF.

This clonotype counts as large (0.1 to 1%). Compared with germline, one end of the junction differs, possibly owing to a read error. V usage is TRBV7-9 and J usage is TRBJ1-1, with D maybe TRBD1 (5 bases). Germline-derived CDR1 and CDR2 are SEHNR and FQNEAQ (reference sequence). This CDR3 has 14 amino acids. CDR3 in amino acids: CASSLGGGGTEAFF. The CDR3 coding sequence is TGTGCCAGCAGTTTAGGAGGTGGGGGGACTGAAGCTTTCTTT. The full variable domain, completed using reference TRBV7-9 and TRBJ1-1, is DTGVSQNPRHKITKRGQNVTFRCDPISEHNRLYWYRQTLGQGPEFLTYFQNEAQLEKSRLLSDRFSAERPKGSFSTLEIQRTEQGDSAMYLCASSLGGGGTEAFFGQGTRLTVV.

The V call is TRBV6-5, the J call TRBJ1-5, with D perhaps matching TRBD1 (5 bases). This CDR3 is 14 amino acids long. Trimming took off 2 bases at V and 6 bases at J, with 11 bases between the two ends. Looked up from germline, CDR1 is MNHEY and CDR2 is SVGAGI. This CDR3 is CASSYGRGGQPQHF. CDR3 sequence (DNA): TGTGCCAGCAGTTACGGACGGGGGGGTCAGCCCCAGCATTTT.

This clonotype was detected only a few times. The rearrangement links TRBV15 to TRBJ1-5; 7 bases map to TRBD1. In germline, CDR1 is LNHNV, CDR2 YYDKDF (reference sequence). Unmatched junction bases numbered 6, after V lost 0 bases and J lost 4 bases. The CDR3 is made up of 16 amino acids. The CDR3 nucleotides are TGTGCCACCAGCAGAGATAACGACAGGGTTAATCAGCCCCAGCATTTT. As protein: CATSRDNDRVNQPQHF.

This clonotype was seen a handful of times. The chain combines TRBV5-4 with TRBJ2-1; the match to TRBD1 covers 10 bases. After removal of 2 bases from V and 9 bases from J, the junction contained 8 bases not matched to a gene. The V gene's germline CDR1 is SGHNT and CDR2 YYREEE (reference sequence). This CDR3 is 15 amino acids long. CDR3 nucleotides: TGTGCCAGCAGCTTTCCGGGACAGGGGACGGGTGAGCAGTTCTTC. Its protein product is CASSFPGQGTGEQFF.

This clonotype was seen repeatedly, ten times or more. The chain employs TRBV7-3 and TRBJ1-1; tentative D call: TRBD1 (5 bases). The CDR3 spans 15 residues. Trimming pared 3 bases from V and 1 base from J, leaving 12 bases between. The germline V gene has CDR1 SGHTA and CDR2 FQGTGA. The CDR3 sequence is CASSFNGGTNTEAFF. The DNA of the CDR3 is TGTGCCAGCAGCTTTAACGGGGGAACGAACACTGAAGCTTTCTTT.

The V call is TRBV24-1, the J call TRBJ2-3; 8 bases fit TRBD1. Per the germline V gene, CDR1 is KGHDR and CDR2 is SFDVKD. Trimming removed 5 bases from V and 3 bases from J; junction bases left unmatched: 3. The CDR3 contains 14 residues. The DNA for the CDR3 is TGTGCCACCAGTGTCAGGGGGCTAACAGATACGCAGTATTTT. Its protein product is CATSVRGLTDTQYF.